This paragraph covers one T cell receptor beta chain sequence. The data were obtained in a study of control samples from healthy donors and cancer patients. Generated by immunoSEQ multiplex PCR, the TCRdb table keeps only in-frame clones and is missing some. This repertoire shows 120,000 or so clones, about 95% found once; its top ten account for roughly 4%. Sequencing was done on a sample of blood. The origin of this receptor is a man younger than 45 in good health.

CDR3 nucleotide sequence: TGCAGTGCTAGAGGAGACACTGAAGCTTTCTTT. Protein: CSARGDTEAFF. The chain couples TRBV20-1 to TRBJ1-1; unclear D gene. V was shortened by 1 base and J by 3 bases, with 3 bases between the two germline ends. The germline gives CDR1 DFQATT, CDR2 SNEGSKA (reference sequence). CDR3 length: 11 amino acids.